This T cell receptor (beta chain) is drawn from a study of cytomegalovirus exposure and HLA in healthy donors. Background on the study: It was reported in a later analysis that the 90 to 150 validation repertoires used the same platform as the roughly 640 first-cohort repertoires.

The CDR3 has 14 amino acids. Germline CDR1 and CDR2: LGHNA and YNFKEQ. V was cut by 3 bases and J by 1 base, with 9 bases left in between. Data came from immunoSEQ multiplex PCR; TCRdb stores just in-frame clones and leaves some out. The sample holds 200,000 or so clones; over 65% are singletons and the top ten take around 5.6%. The receptor's source is a woman aged 18 to 35 in good health and CMV-seronegative. The sequencing input was PBMCs. The chain has TRBV4-2 and TRBJ1-1; TRBD1 might be the D (6 bases). CDR3 amino acids: CASSHRQANTEAFF. In DNA, the CDR3 is TGTGCCAGCAGCCACAGACAGGCGAACACTGAAGCTTTCTTT.